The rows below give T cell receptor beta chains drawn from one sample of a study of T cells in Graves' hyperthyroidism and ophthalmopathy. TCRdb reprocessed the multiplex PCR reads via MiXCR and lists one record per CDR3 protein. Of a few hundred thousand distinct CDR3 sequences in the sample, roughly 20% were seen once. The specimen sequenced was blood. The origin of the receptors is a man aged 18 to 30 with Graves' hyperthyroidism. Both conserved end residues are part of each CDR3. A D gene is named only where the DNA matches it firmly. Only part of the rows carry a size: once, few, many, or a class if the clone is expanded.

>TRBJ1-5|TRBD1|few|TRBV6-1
CASSGAGGRQPQHF
TGTGCCAGCAGTGGAGCAGGGGGAAGACAGCCCCAGCATTTT
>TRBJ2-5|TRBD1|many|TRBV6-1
CASSPQQGAGETQYF
TGTGCCAGCAGTCCCCAACAGGGGGCGGGAGAGACCCAGTACTTC
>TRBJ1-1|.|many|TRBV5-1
CASSRSTTWRNTEAFF
TGCGCCAGCAGTCGTAGTACCACTTGGCGGAACACTGAAGCTTTCTTT
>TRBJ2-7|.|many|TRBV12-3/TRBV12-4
CASRDGATLDEQYF
TGTGCCAGCAGAGACGGTGCTACTCTCGACGAGCAGTACTTC
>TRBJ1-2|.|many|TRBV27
CASSPRAANYGYTF
TGTGCCAGCAGCCCACGAGCCGCGAACTATGGCTACACCTTC
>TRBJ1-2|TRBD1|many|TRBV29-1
CSVPPGQGIDGYTF
TGCAGCGTTCCGCCGGGACAGGGGATCGATGGCTACACCTTC
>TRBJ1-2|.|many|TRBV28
CASRTVEGANYGYTF
TGTGCCAGCAGGACAGTCGAGGGTGCTAACTATGGCTACACCTTC
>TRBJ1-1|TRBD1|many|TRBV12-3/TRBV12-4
CASSPYTTGMGTEAFF
TGTGCCAGCAGTCCCTACACGACAGGGATGGGCACTGAAGCTTTCTTT
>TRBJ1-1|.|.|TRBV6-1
CASSENRVISAFF
TGTGCCAGCAGTGAAAACAGGGTCATTTCGGCTTTCTTT
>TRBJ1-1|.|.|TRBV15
CATSRDGGTEAFF
TGTGCCACCAGCCGGGATGGGGGCACTGAAGCTTTCTTT
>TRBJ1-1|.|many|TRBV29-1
CSVERDRTVNTEAFF
TGCAGCGTCGAGAGAGATCGGACGGTGAACACTGAAGCTTTCTTT
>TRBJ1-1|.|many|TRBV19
CASSILGTEAFF
TGTGCCAGTAGTATCTTGGGGACTGAAGCTTTCTTT
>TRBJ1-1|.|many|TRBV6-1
CASTPRIGNTVAFF
TGTGCCAGCACCCCAAGGATCGGGAACACTGTAGCTTTCTTT
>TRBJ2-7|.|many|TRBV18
CASSRSGTWEQYF
TGTGCCAGCTCACGATCCGGGACTTGGGAGCAGTACTTC
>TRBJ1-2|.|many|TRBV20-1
CSANPPRWTNYGYTF
TGCAGTGCAAACCCACCGCGGTGGACTAACTATGGCTACACCTTC
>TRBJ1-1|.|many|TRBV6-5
CASSLQGEMNTEAFF
TGTGCCAGCAGTTTACAGGGTGAGATGAACACTGAAGCTTTCTTT
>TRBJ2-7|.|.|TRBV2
CASTREGGTDEQYF
TGTGCCAGCACCAGAGAGGGGGGGACGGACGAGCAGTACTTC
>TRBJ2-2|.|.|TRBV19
CASSKTAHWTGELFF
TGTGCCAGTAGTAAGACAGCTCACTGGACCGGGGAGCTGTTTTTT
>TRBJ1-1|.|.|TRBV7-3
CASSLTSKSDSWNTEAFF
TGTGCCAGCAGCTTAACTTCGAAATCGGACAGCTGGAACACTGAAGCTTTCTTT
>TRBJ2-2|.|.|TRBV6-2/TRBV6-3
CASSYVRQGFGELFF
TGTGCCAGCAGTTACGTGCGGCAGGGGTTCGGGGAGCTGTTTTTT
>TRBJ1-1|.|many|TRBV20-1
CSAMSRNTEAFF
TGCAGTGCCATGTCCCGGAACACTGAAGCTTTCTTT
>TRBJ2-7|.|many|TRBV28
CASSRLGAPLATEQYF
TGTGCCAGCAGCCGCTTAGGGGCCCCCTTGGCTACCGAGCAGTACTTC
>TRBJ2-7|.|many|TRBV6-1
CASSRGSWYEQYF
TGTGCCAGCAGCCGGGGTAGTTGGTACGAGCAGTACTTC
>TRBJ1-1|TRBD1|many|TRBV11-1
CASSPRDRGQNNTEAFF
TGTGCCAGCAGCCCCCGGGACAGGGGGCAAAATAACACTGAAGCTTTCTTT
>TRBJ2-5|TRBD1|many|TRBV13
CASSSGTAHGETQYF
TGTGCCAGCAGCTCCGGGACAGCCCATGGGGAGACCCAGTACTTC
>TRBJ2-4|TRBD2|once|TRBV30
CAWHPSGTRNIQYF
TGTGCCTGGCATCCCTCCGGGACTAGGAACATTCAGTACTTC
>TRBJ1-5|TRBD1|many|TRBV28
CASSSTSDRVVEPQHF
TGTGCCAGCAGTTCGACCTCGGACAGGGTGGTTGAGCCCCAGCATTTT
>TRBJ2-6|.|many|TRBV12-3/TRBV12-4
CASSLKAQAFGANVLTF
TGTGCCAGCAGTTTGAAGGCTCAAGCATTTGGGGCCAACGTCCTGACTTTC
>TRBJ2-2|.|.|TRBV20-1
CSARRGGQLNTGELFF
TGCAGTGCTAGAAGGGGGGGACAGCTAAACACCGGGGAGCTGTTTTTT
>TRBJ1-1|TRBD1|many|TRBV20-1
CSAKTGQGVNTEAFF
TGCAGTGCTAAAACGGGACAGGGGGTGAACACTGAAGCTTTCTTT
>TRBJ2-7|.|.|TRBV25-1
CASRSAGTYEQYF
TGTGCCAGCAGGTCTGCTGGGACCTACGAGCAGTACTTC
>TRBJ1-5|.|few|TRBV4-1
CASSQEAFSNQPQHF
TGCGCCAGCAGCCAAGAGGCCTTTAGCAATCAGCCCCAGCATTTT
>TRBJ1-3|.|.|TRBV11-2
CASSRGHHSGNTIYF
TGTGCCAGCAGCCGAGGACACCACTCTGGAAACACCATATATTTT
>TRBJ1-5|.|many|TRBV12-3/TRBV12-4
CASSSMMSAGQPQHF
TGTGCCAGCAGTTCCATGATGAGCGCCGGGCAGCCCCAGCATTTT
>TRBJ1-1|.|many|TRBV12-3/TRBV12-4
CASSLPGLNTEAFF
TGTGCCAGCAGTTTACCCGGACTGAACACTGAAGCTTTCTTT
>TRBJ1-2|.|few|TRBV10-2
CASSEKRWGGYGYTF
TGCGCCAGCAGTGAGAAGCGTTGGGGGGGCTATGGCTACACCTTC
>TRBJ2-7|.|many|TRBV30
CAWSVRLGFDSYEQYF
TGTGCCTGGAGTGTACGGTTGGGTTTCGATTCCTACGAGCAGTACTTC
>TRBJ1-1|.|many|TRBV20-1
CSARGRTGYTEAFF
TGCAGTGCTAGAGGTAGAACAGGGTATACTGAAGCTTTCTTT
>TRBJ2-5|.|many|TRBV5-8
CASSWQGREYQETQYF
TGTGCCAGCAGCTGGCAGGGAAGGGAGTACCAAGAGACCCAGTACTTC
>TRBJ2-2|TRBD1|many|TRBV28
CASRGPGQGLWGTGELFF
TGTGCCAGCAGGGGACCCGGACAGGGCCTGTGGGGCACCGGGGAGCTGTTTTTT
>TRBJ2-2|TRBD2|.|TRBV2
CASRLAGGLAGELFF
TGTGCCAGCAGACTAGCGGGAGGCCTGGCCGGGGAGCTGTTTTTT
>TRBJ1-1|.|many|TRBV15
CATSKTRWDTEAFF
TGTGCCACCAGCAAGACACGATGGGACACTGAAGCTTTCTTT
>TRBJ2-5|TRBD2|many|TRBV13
CASSFPSGGHQETQYF
TGTGCCAGCAGCTTCCCCAGCGGGGGGCACCAAGAGACCCAGTACTTC
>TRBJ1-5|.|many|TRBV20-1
CSARRGADNQPQHF
TGCAGTGCTAGGAGGGGAGCAGACAATCAGCCCCAGCATTTT
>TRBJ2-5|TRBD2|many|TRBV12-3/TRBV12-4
CASSLTGGGDETQYF
TGTGCCAGCAGCCTCACCGGCGGGGGGGACGAGACCCAGTACTTC
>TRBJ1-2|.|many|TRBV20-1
CSAREAARGYTF
TGCAGTGCCCGCGAGGCGGCCCGTGGCTACACCTTC
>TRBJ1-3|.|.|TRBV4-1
CASSLWGRSGNTIYF
TGCGCCAGCAGCCTATGGGGGAGATCTGGAAACACCATATATTTT
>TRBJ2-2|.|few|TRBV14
CASSHARGDGTGELFF
TGTGCCAGCAGCCACGCCCGTGGGGACGGCACCGGGGAGCTGTTTTTT
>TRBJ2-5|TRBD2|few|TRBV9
CASSVSSGRQETQYF
TGTGCCAGCAGCGTTTCTAGCGGGAGACAAGAGACCCAGTACTTC
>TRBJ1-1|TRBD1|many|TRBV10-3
CAITGTVNTEAFF
TGTGCCATCACCGGGACAGTGAACACTGAAGCTTTCTTT
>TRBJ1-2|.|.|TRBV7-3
CASSLMAGSYGYTF
TGTGCCAGCAGCTTAATGGCAGGGAGCTATGGCTACACCTTC
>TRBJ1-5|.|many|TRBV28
CASNDLGEDQPQHF
TGTGCCAGCAATGACCTGGGGGAGGATCAGCCCCAGCATTTT
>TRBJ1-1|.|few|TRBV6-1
CASRAPGENTEAFF
TGTGCCAGCAGGGCCCCAGGGGAGAACACTGAAGCTTTCTTT
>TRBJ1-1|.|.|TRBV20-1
CSASKDTEAFF
TGCAGTGCTTCCAAGGACACTGAAGCTTTCTTT
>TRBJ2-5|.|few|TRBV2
CASSPGTAHWGETQYF
TGTGCCAGCAGCCCTGGGACCGCCCATTGGGGGGAGACCCAGTACTTC
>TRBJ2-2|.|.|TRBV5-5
CASSGWDNSAGELFF
TGTGCCAGCAGCGGGTGGGACAATAGTGCCGGGGAGCTGTTTTTT
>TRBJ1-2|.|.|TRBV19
CASSRRTAPNYGYTF
TGTGCCAGTAGCAGACGGACAGCCCCAAACTATGGCTACACCTTC
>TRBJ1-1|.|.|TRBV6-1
CASSDYRNTEAFF
TGTGCCAGCAGTGATTACAGGAACACTGAAGCTTTCTTT
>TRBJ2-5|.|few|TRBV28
CASSLIGDQETQYF
TGTGCCAGCAGTTTAATCGGGGACCAAGAGACCCAGTACTTC